Below, 12 T cell receptor beta chains from the same sample are listed, as sequenced in a study of vaccination and CD4 T cells after COVID-19. TCRdb ran MiXCR on the PCR reads and lists one entry per CDR3 protein. The table has some 16,000 distinct CDR3 sequences, about 70% seen once. This material consisted of CD4+ T cells from blood, taken after SARS-CoV-2 vaccination. These receptors were taken from a human donor who had recovered from COVID-19.

The chain uses TRBV6-1 and TRBJ1-5; TRBD1 is a possible D gene (5 bases). V lost 0 bases and J 0 bases, leaving 9 bases between the germline ends. Germline values: CDR1 MNHNS, CDR2 SASEGT. This CDR3 is 16 amino acids long. This CDR3 is CASSEARGDSNQPQHF. CDR3 in DNA: TGTGCCAGCAGTGAAGCGAGGGGAGATAGCAATCAGCCCCAGCATTTT.

The V gene is TRBV28, the J gene TRBJ2-6, with a weak D call TRBD2 (7 bases). Trimming stripped 2 bases from V and 2 bases from J, with 13 bases between. This CDR3 spans 17 amino acids. Germline CDR1 is MDHEN and CDR2 is SYDVKM. The chain's CDR3 is CASSLGLGGPGANVLTF. The CDR3 DNA reads as TGTGCCAGCAGTTTAGGTTTGGGGGGGCCTGGGGCCAACGTCCTGACTTTC. The variable domain in full, with the rest retrieved from reference TRBV28 and TRBJ2-6, is DVKVTQSSRYLVKRTGEKVFLECVQDMDHENMFWYRQDPGLGLRLIYFSYDVKMKEKGDIPEGYSVSREKKERFSLILESASTNQTSMYLCASSLGLGGPGANVLTFGAGSRLTVL.

This sequence joins TRBV19 and TRBJ1-6; the D is unclear. Germline V CDR1 and CDR2: LNHDA, SQIVND (reference sequence). V was trimmed by 4 bases and J by 6 bases, leaving 16 bases between them. The CDR3 extends over 16 amino acids. CDR3 amino acids: CASSTRTLGTNSPLHF. In nucleotides, the CDR3 is TGTGCCAGTAGTACCCGGACTTTAGGAACTAATTCACCCCTCCACTTT.

J is TRBJ2-7 and V is TRBV6-1; no reliable D call. V was cut by 2 bases and J by 3 bases, with 5 bases left in between. This CDR3 has 12 residues. Looked up from germline, CDR1 is MNHNS and CDR2 is SASEGT. For the CDR3, the DNA is TGTGCCAGCAGTGAAACAGTCTACGAGCAGTACTTC. Protein product: CASSETVYEQYF.

Only a few counts were recorded for this clonotype. This rearrangement joins TRBV6-5 to TRBJ1-2; D is ambiguous. Germline lookup yields CDR1 MNHEY and CDR2 SVGAGI. Trimming removed 1 base from V and 6 bases from J, with 12 bases in between. The CDR3 spans 14 residues. CDR3 nucleotides: TGTGCCAGCAGTTACTTGGGTAGTGGGAATGGCTACACCTTC. Translated: CASSYLGSGNGYTF.

This clonotype appeared a few times. V and J are TRBV20-1 and TRBJ2-5; 13 bases are a match to TRBD2. The germline CDR1 and CDR2 sequences are DFQATT and SNEGSKA (reference sequence). The CDR3 covers 23 residues. The junction had 29 bases not matched to a gene; V was cut back by 1 base and J by 6 bases. The CDR3 coding sequence is TGCAGTGCTAGAGTCAACGTGGGGACAGGGGACACTAGCGGGAGGGCCGTCGAAAAGACCCAGTACTTC. Protein: CSARVNVGTGDTSGRAVEKTQYF.

The chain employs TRBV28 and TRBJ1-2; no reliable D call. The V gene lost 2 bases and the J gene lost 6 bases, with 16 bases spanning the gap. The CDR3 runs to 15 residues. Germline loops: CDR1 MDHEN, CDR2 SYDVKM. The CDR3 reads CASSLEARRRDGYTF. CDR3 DNA sequence: TGTGCCAGCAGTTTAGAGGCCAGGCGACGGGATGGCTACACCTTC.

This chain joins TRBV6-1 and TRBJ1-6; D uncertain. This CDR3 has 15 amino acids. Germline V gives CDR1 MNHNS, CDR2 SASEGT. V was pared by 3 bases and J by 5 bases, with 11 bases between. CDR3 in amino acids: CASSELSVNNSPLHF. As DNA, the CDR3 is TGTGCCAGCAGTGAGTTGTCAGTCAATAATTCACCCCTCCACTTT.

J is TRBJ2-1 and V is TRBV27, with TRBD2 as a possible D gene (7 bases). CDR3 size: 14 residues. Germline values: CDR1 MNHEY, CDR2 SMNVEV (reference sequence). V was trimmed by 3 bases and J by 3 bases, leaving 9 bases between them. This CDR3 is CASSLRGRYNEQFF. The CDR3 DNA sequence: TGTGCCAGCAGTTTGCGGGGGCGCTACAATGAGCAGTTCTTC.

This clonotype was seen a handful of times. The chain combines TRBV20-1 with TRBJ2-5, with TRBD2 matching over 12 bases. Trimming removed 1 base from V and 4 bases from J; junction bases left unmatched: 16. This CDR3 has 19 residues. CDR1 is DFQATT, CDR2 SNEGSKA, per germline (reference sequence). As DNA, the CDR3 is TGCAGTGCTAGAGTTTCGAGGCTAGCGGGAGGGCTGGGGGGAGAGACCCAGTACTTC. This gives the protein CSARVSRLAGGLGGETQYF.

The chain links TRBV11-2 to TRBJ2-1; 11 bases are a match to TRBD1. The V gene end was trimmed by 1 base and the J gene end by 3 bases; junction bases not matched to a gene: 8. CDR1 and CDR2 (germline): SGHAT, FQNNGV. CDR3 size: 18 residues. The CDR3 region has the DNA TGTGCCAGCAGCTTAGTTCGGACCGGGACAGGGGGCTACAATGAGCAGTTCTTC. It specifies CASSLVRTGTGGYNEQFF.

The genes are TRBV20-1 and TRBJ1-2, with 7 bases fitting TRBD1. This CDR3 spans 14 amino acids. Germline V gives CDR1 DFQATT, CDR2 SNEGSKA (reference sequence). Losses at the gene ends were 5 bases for V and 4 bases for J; bases not matched to a gene: 10. CDR3 DNA: TGCAGTGCTGACGACTGGGGGACAGTCTATGGCTACACCTTC. Its protein is CSADDWGTVYGYTF.